This TCR beta chain was recovered during a study of blood T cells in healthy people across ages (dated by TCRdb to the mid-2010s). About the investigation overall: In model experiments, roughly one uniquely barcoded TCR beta cDNA molecule per two T cells was captured by template switching. Using deep sequencing normalized with unique cDNA molecular identifiers, the study measured how TCR beta repertoire diversity changes with age. The donors were divided into four age groups: young (average around 17 years), middle-aged (almost 40), aged (roughly 66) and long-lived (approximately 74). To avoid experimental bias, donors of different ages were randomly spread across the sequencing lanes. Using the same blood draw, the study looked at two additional independent replicas of 1 million unique cDNA reads for two donors, one aged 18 to 30 and the other aged 80 or older. Study-wide findings and limitations: The percentage of naive T cells measured by flow cytometry correlated strongly with observed TCR beta diversity. Donor CMV infection status was unknown, potentially confounding age-related changes in expanded clonotypes. Since profiling was done on bulk unsorted PBMCs, naive and antigen-experienced compartments could not be conclusively compared. Estimates of total diversity from one million sequenced T cells were regarded as lower bounds and underestimates. The long-lived group showed more naive CD4+ T cells, fewer expanded clones and increased TCR diversity than the aged group, suggesting age selection. As age increased, observed TCR beta diversity per million T cells dropped in a roughly linear way, and a significant reduction was already evident by age 40.

This clonotype was detected a few times. What this receptor recognizes is not known. It has no much larger one-base neighbor in the sample; base qualities were not kept. Donors were 35 to 40 systemically healthy Caucasian individuals from Russia aged about 6 to 100 years. Each donor gave 8 to 10 milliliters of peripheral blood, drawn into EDTA-treated Vacutainer tubes. Ficoll-Paque density-gradient centrifugation was used to isolate PBMCs, with at least 7 million obtained per sample. Trizol reagent was used to extract total RNA from PBMCs, with at least 5.5 micrograms per sample. For every donor, an aliquot of PBMCs went through flow cytometry to measure the percentages of naive CD45RAhigh/CD27high T cells. CDR3 length: 15 amino acids, cysteine to phenylalanine. Only the CDR3 part of the read is kept: 45 bases, read in frame from the first base. The germline V gene yields MDHEN for CDR1 and SYDVKM for CDR2. Trimming at the junction amounts to 6 bases on V and 0 bases on J, and the germline ends lie 11 bases apart.

Library method: 5' RACE. The run used an Illumina HiSeq 2500. A second PCR of roughly 7 to 12 cycles was run with a J-beta primer mix and a sample-barcoded 5' primer. Each TCR beta cDNA molecule received a unique molecular identifier from a template-switch 5' adaptor carrying 12 random nucleotides. Each sample yielded at least 2.5 million CDR3-containing paired-end reads. First-strand cDNA was synthesized from all RNA with the Mint cDNA synthesis kit, primed by a TRBC-specific oligonucleotide. After uracil-DNA glycosylase treatment, a first 18-cycle PCR used universal primers M1SS and BC2_uni_R on all cDNA. Regarding the original processing steps: Normalization of each sample was performed by random selection of 1 million high-quality reads, each carrying a distinct molecular identifier. Reads with shared molecular identifiers were discarded instead of being binned into consensus sequences. MiTCR, set to a Q25 quality threshold and the strictest error-elimination algorithm, was used for CDR3 identification, clonotype clustering and error correction. A nonparametric unseen species model using Euler transformation provided a lower-bound estimate of total TCR beta diversity. Starting from the raw public reads, TCRdb applied fastp trimming at Q25, assembled clones with MiXCR and retained in-frame beta chains. Here each entry gathers all rows of one CDR3 protein and keeps the most common genes and DNA. The V and J calls and clone size are TCRdb's, not the authors'. Across this sample there are over 600,000 distinct CDR3 sequences, with more than 35% seen only once. Of the sample, 15% to 20% falls within the top ten clones.

This chain is built from TRBV28 and TRBJ1-4, and TRBD1 may be the D gene, going by 6 matching bases. This TCR came from a man older than 75 in good health. Sequencing was performed on blood. Here is the DNA: TGTGCCAGCAGGCCGGGGGGGCCAACTAATGAAAAACTGTTTTTT. Its protein reads: CASRPGGPTNEKLFF. The CDR3 plus the reference TRBV28 and TRBJ1-4 genes for the other parts give the full variable domain: DVKVTQSSRYLVKRTGEKVFLECVQDMDHENMFWYRQDPGLGLRLIYFSYDVKMKEKGDIPEGYSVSREKKERFSLILESASTNQTSMYLCASRPGGPTNEKLFFGSGTQLSVL.